This T cell receptor beta chain was sequenced during a study of blood T cell repertoires in COVID-19. Sequencing used immunoSEQ multiplex PCR; TCRdb keeps in-frame clones, though not all of them. The sample yields roughly 200,000 clones, 86% seen once. Looked up from germline, CDR1 is KGHDR and CDR2 is SFDVKD. This CDR3 has 19 amino acids. V trimming: 3 bases; J trimming: 5 bases; junction bases outside the gene matches: 15. This sequence originates from a woman between 25 and 40 years old who had been exposed to COVID-19. The genes are TRBV24-1 and TRBJ2-3, with 11 bases fitting TRBD2. Material: PBMCs or T cells enriched from blood (not recorded which). CDR3 sequence reads: CATSDGLFISGGAGDTQYF. The CDR3 DNA is TGTGCCACCAGTGATGGTCTATTCATTAGCGGGGGGGCCGGAGATACGCAGTATTTT.